The sequence of this T cell receptor (beta chain) was determined in a study of T cell responses to AZD1222 COVID-19 vaccine. Study-level points and caveats: Nearly half of the spike-specific TCRs reportedly recognize variant regions that carry no mutations.

About this clone: Its antigen remains unidentified.

Both about-4-week and about-12-week second-dose recipients were combined. Some clones are missing from TCRdb's copy, which holds only in-frame ones; the method was immunoSEQ multiplex PCR. Of tens of thousands of clones listed, roughly 90% are singletons. The sequence came from an adult who received the AZD1222 COVID-19 vaccine. The sample was peripheral blood, taken 28 days after the second AZD1222 dose.

CDR3 coding DNA: TGTGCCAGCAGCTTAGCGTACGGATTGGCGGGACTAGATTACAATGAGCAGTTCTTC. The encoded protein is CASSLAYGLAGLDYNEQFF. V gene TRBV7-2 combines with J gene TRBJ2-1; 8 bases are shared with TRBD2. Trimming removed 0 bases from V and 4 bases from J; junction bases left unmatched: 14. The germline V gene encodes CDR1 SGHTA and CDR2 FQGNSA. The CDR3 is made up of 19 amino acids.